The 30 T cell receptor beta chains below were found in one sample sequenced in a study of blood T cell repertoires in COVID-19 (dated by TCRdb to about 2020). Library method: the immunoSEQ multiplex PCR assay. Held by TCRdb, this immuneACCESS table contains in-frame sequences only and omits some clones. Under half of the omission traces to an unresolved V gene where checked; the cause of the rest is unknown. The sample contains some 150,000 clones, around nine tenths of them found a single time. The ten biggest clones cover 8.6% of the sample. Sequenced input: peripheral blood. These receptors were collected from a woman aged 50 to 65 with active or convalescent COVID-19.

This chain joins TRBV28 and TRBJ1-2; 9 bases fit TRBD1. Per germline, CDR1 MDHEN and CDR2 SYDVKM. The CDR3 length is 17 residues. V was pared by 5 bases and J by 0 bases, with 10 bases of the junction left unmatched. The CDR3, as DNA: TGTGCCAGCAGTCTAGGGGGACAGGGACAAACTAACTATGGCTACACCTTC. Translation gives CASSLGGQGQTNYGYTF.

This CDR3 is CASSPRDSSYNEQFF. The DNA for the CDR3 is TGTGCCAGCTCACCAAGGGACAGCTCCTACAATGAGCAGTTCTTC. The chain carries TRBV18 and TRBJ2-1, with 7 bases lining up with TRBD1. The CDR3 spans 15 residues. Germline V CDR1 and CDR2: KGHSH, LQKENI. Trimming at V came to 2 bases and at J to 0 bases, leaving 1 base not matched to a gene.

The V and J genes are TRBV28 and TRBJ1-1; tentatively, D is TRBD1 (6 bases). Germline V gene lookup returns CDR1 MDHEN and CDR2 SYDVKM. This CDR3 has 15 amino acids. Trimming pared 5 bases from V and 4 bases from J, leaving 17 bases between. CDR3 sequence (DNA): TGTGCCAGCAGTCGGGACACAGGGTGGGGCACTGAAGCTTTCTTT. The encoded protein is CASSRDTGWGTEAFF. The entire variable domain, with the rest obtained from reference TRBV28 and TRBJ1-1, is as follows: DVKVTQSSRYLVKRTGEKVFLECVQDMDHENMFWYRQDPGLGLRLIYFSYDVKMKEKGDIPEGYSVSREKKERFSLILESASTNQTSMYLCASSRDTGWGTEAFFGQGTRLTVV.

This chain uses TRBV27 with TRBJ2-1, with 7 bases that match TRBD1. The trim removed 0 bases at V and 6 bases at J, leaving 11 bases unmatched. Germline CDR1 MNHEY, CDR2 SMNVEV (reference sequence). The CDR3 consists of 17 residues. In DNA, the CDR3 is TGTGCCAGCAGTTTATCCTATCTCTCTAACAGGGGCAATGAGCAGTTCTTC. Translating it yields CASSLSYLSNRGNEQFF.

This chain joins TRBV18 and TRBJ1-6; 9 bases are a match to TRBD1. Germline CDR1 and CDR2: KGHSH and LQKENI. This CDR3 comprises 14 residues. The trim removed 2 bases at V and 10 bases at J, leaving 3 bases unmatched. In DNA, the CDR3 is TGTGCCAGCTCACCAACAGGGGGCGACTCACCCCTCCACTTT. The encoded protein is CASSPTGGDSPLHF.

CDR3 in DNA: TGCGCCAGCAGCTTGGAATGGGGGCCCCCTGAAGCTTTCTTT. Protein product: CASSLEWGPPEAFF. This sequence joins TRBV5-1 and TRBJ1-1; tentative D call: TRBD1 (6 bases). Germline V gene data show CDR1 as SGHRS and CDR2 as YFSETQ. There are 14 residues in the CDR3. The ends were cut back, 0 bases at V and 6 bases at J, with 12 bases in the middle.

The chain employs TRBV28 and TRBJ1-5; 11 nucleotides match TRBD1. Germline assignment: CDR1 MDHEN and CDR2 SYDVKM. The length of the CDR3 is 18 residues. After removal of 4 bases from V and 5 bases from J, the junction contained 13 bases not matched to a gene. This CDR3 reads CASSSPGTGGRWDQPQHF. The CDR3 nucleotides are TGTGCCAGCAGTTCACCCGGGACAGGGGGGAGGTGGGATCAGCCCCAGCATTTT.

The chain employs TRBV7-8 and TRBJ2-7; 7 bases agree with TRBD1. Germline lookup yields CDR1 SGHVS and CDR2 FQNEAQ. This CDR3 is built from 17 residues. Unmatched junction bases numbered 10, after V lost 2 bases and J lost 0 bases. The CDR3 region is CASSLTLGQTSSYEQYF. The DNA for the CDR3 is TGTGCCAGCAGCTTAACCCTGGGACAGACGAGCTCCTACGAGCAGTACTTC.

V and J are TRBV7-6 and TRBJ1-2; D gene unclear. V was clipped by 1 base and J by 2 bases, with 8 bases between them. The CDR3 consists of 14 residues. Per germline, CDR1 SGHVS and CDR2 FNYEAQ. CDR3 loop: CASSLDPGNYGYTF. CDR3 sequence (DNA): TGTGCCAGCAGCTTAGATCCAGGAAACTATGGCTACACCTTC. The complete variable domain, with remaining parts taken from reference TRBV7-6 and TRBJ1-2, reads GAGVSQSPRYKVTKRGQDVALRCDPISGHVSLYWYRQALGQGPEFLTYFNYEAQQDKSGLPNDRFSAERPEGSISTLTIQRTEQRDSAMYRCASSLDPGNYGYTFGSGTRLTVV.

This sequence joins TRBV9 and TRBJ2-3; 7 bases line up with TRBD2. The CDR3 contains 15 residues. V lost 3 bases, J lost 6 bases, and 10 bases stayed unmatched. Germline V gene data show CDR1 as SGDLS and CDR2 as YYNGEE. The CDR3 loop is CASSATGLEVDTQYF. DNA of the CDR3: TGTGCCAGCAGCGCGACCGGACTAGAGGTGGATACGCAGTATTTT.

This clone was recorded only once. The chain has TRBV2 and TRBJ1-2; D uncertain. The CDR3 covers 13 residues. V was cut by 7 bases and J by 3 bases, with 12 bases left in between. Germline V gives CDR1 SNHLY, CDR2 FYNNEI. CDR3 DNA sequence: TGTGCCAGCACCCTTTATCCGGACTATGGCTACACCTTC. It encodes CASTLYPDYGYTF.

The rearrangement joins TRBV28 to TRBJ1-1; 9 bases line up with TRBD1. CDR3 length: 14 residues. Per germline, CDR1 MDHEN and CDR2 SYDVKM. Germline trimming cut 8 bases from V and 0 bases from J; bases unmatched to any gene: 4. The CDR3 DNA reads TGTGCCAGCCCCCGGGACAGGGTGAACACTGAAGCTTTCTTT. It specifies CASPRDRVNTEAFF.

Written as DNA, the CDR3 is TGTGCCAGCAGCTCTGAGATGGAGGGGCGCCCCAACTATGGCTACACCTTC. Translation gives CASSSEMEGRPNYGYTF. This chain uses TRBV7-2 with TRBJ1-2; tentatively, D is TRBD1 (5 bases). The CDR3 loop spans 17 amino acids. CDR1 is SGHTA and CDR2 is FQGNSA in the germline V gene. The V and J ends lost 4 bases and 2 bases respectively, with 20 bases between them. The variable domain in full, completed from reference TRBV7-2 and TRBJ1-2, reads GAGVSQSPSNKVTEKGKDVELRCDPISGHTALYWYRQSLGQGLEFLIYFQGNSAPDKSGLPSDRFSAERTGGSVSTLTIQRTQQEDSAVYLCASSSEMEGRPNYGYTFGSGTRLTVV.

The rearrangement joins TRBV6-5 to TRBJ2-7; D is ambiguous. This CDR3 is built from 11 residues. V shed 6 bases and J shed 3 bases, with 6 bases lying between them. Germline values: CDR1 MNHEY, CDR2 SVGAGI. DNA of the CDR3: TGTGCCAGCAGGGCCCTCTACGAGCAGTACTTC. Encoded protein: CASRALYEQYF.

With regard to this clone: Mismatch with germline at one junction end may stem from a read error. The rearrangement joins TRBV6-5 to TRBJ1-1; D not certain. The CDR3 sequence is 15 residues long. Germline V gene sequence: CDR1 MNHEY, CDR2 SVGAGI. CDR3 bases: TGTGCCAGCAGTGACTCGAGGGCCTTGAGAACTGAAGCTTTCTTT. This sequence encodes CASSDSRALRTEAFF.

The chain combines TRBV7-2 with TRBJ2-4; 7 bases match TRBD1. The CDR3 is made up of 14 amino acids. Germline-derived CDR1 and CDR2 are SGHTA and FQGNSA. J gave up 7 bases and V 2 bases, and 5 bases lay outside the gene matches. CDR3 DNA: TGTGCCAGCAGCTTACAACAGGGGTCGAACATTCAGTACTTC. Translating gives CASSLQQGSNIQYF.

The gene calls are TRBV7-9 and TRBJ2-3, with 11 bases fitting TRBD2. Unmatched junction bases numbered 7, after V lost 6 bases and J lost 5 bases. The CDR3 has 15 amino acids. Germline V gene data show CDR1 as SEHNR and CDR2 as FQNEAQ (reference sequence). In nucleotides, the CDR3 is TGTGCCAGCAGTCTGACTAGCGGGGCTGTAGATACGCAGTATTTT. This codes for CASSLTSGAVDTQYF.

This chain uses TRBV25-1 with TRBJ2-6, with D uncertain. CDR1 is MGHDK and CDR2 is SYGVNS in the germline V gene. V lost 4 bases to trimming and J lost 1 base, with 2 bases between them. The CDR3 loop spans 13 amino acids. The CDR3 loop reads CASSVSGANVLTF. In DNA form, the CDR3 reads TGTGCCAGCAGTGTATCTGGGGCCAACGTCCTGACTTTC.

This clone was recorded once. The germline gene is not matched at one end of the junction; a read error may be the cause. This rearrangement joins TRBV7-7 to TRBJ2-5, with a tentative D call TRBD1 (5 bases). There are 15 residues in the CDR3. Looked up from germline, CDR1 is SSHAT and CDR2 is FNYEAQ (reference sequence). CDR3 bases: TGTGCTAGCAGCGTCGACCGGACAAAGCAAGAGACCCAGTACTTC. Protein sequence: CASSVDRTKQETQYF.

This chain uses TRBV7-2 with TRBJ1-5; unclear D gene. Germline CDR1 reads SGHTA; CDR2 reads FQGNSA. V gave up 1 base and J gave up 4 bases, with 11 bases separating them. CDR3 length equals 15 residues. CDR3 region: CASSLEQLSNQPQHF. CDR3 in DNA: TGTGCCAGCAGCTTAGAACAGCTATCAAATCAGCCCCAGCATTTT.

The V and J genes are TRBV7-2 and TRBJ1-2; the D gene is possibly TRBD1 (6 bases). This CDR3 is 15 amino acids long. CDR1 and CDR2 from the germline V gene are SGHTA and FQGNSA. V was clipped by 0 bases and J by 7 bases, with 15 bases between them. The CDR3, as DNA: TGTGCCAGCAGCTTAGCTTCATCAGGGGTGTCTGGCTACACCTTC. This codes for CASSLASSGVSGYTF.

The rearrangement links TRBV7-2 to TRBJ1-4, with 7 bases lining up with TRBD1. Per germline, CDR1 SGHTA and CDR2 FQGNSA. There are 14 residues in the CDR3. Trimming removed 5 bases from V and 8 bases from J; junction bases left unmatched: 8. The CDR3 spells CASSEGAGGEKLFF. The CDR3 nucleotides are TGTGCCAGCAGCGAAGGGGCAGGGGGAGAAAAACTGTTTTTT.

DNA of the CDR3: TGTGCCAGCAGCTTGCGGGGACTAGCGGGGGACACCGGGGAGCTGTTTTTT. Amino acids: CASSLRGLAGDTGELFF. V usage is TRBV5-6 and J usage is TRBJ2-2; 14 positions agree with TRBD2. The CDR3 runs 17 residues. With V trimmed by 1 base and J by 3 bases, 2 bases remained unmatched. CDR1 and CDR2 (germline): SGHDT, YYEEEE.

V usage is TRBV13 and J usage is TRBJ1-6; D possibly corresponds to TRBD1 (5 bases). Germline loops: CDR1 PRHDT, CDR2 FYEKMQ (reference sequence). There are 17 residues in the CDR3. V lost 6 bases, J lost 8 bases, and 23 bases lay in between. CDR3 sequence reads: CASRRTRDAGPYSPLHF. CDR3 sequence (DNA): TGTGCCAGCAGACGGACGCGGGACGCCGGACCTTATTCACCCCTCCACTTT. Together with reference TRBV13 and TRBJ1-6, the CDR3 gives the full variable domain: AAGVIQSPRHLIKEKRETATLKCYPIPRHDTVYWYQQGPGQDPQFLISFYEKMQSDKGSIPDRFSAQQFSDYHSELNMSSLELGDSALYFCASRRTRDAGPYSPLHFGNGTRLTVT.

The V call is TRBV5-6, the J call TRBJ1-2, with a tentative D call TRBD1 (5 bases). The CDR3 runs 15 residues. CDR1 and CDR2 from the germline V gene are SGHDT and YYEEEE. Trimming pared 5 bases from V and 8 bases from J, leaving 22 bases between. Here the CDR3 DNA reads TGTGCCAGCAGGCCATTCGAGGGGAGGCCTGTGGGCTACACCTTC. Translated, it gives CASRPFEGRPVGYTF.

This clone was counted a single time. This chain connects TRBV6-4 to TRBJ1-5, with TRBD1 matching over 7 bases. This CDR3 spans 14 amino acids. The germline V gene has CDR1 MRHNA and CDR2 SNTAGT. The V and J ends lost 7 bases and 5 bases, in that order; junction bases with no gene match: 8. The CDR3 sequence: CASKQNRGHQPQHF. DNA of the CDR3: TGTGCCAGCAAGCAAAACAGGGGTCATCAGCCCCAGCATTTT.

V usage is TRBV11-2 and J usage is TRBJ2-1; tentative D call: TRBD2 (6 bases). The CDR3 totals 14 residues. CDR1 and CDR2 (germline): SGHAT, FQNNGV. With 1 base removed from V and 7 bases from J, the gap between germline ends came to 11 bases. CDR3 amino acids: CASSLGTIPNEQFF. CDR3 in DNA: TGTGCCAGCAGCTTAGGGACTATACCTAATGAGCAGTTCTTC.

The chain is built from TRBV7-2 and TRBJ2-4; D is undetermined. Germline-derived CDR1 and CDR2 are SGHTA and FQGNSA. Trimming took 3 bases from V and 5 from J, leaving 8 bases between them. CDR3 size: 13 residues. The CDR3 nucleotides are TGTGCCAGCAGCTTTCGTCAGGAAAACATTCAGTACTTC. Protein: CASSFRQENIQYF.

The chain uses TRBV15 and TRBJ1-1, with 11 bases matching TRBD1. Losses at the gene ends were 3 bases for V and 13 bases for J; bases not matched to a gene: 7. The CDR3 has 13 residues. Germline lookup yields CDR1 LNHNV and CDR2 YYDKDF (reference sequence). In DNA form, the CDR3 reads TGTGCCACCAGCAGGCCCGGGACAGGGGGACTTTTCTTT. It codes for CATSRPGTGGLFF.

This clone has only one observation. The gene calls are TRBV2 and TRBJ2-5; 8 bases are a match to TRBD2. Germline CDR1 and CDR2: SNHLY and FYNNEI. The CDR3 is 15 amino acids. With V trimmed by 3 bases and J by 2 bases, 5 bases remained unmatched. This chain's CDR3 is CASSDMAGGQETQYF. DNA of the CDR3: TGTGCCAGCAGTGATATGGCGGGGGGACAAGAGACCCAGTACTTC.